Detailed here is one T cell receptor beta chain. CDR3 size: 14 residues. Per the germline V gene, CDR1 is SGHVS and CDR2 is FQNEAQ. TCRdb reprocessed the 5' RACE reads and reports one entry per CDR3 protein, with no DNA. The sample includes under 35,000 distinct CDR3 sequences. These data come from a study of T cells expressing NK-cell markers. The chain links TRBV7-8 to TRBJ2-4; no DNA is available, so the TRBD1 call from TCRdb remains unchecked. The sample comprised blood T cells: a sorted CD56 or NKG2C T cell subset, CD4+ or CD8+ T cells, or bulk PBMC T cells (not recorded which). The origin of this receptor is a woman aged 18 to 69 in good health. The CDR3 spells CASSSPGTKNIQYF.